Below are 31 T cell receptor beta chains sequenced from a single sample in a study of T cell clones after liver transplantation. Libraries were prepared by immunoSEQ multiplex PCR; TCRdb keeps only in-frame clonotypes and omits some of them. This table holds approximately 100,000 clones, approximately 78% found once. The sequences come from CD4+ T cells from blood, collected before liver transplant. The source is a human donor who received a liver transplant.

This clone was found once. The V gene is TRBV19, the J gene TRBJ2-5, with TRBD2 identical over 9 bases. After removal of 6 bases from V and 1 base from J, the junction contained 12 bases not matched to a gene. CDR1 and CDR2 from the germline V gene are LNHDA and SQIVND (reference sequence). There are 17 residues in the CDR3. The CDR3 loop reads CASSNPQGTSRQETQYF. CDR3 nucleotide sequence: TGTGCCAGTAGCAACCCGCAGGGGACTAGCCGCCAAGAGACCCAGTACTTC. The full variable domain, completed using reference TRBV19 and TRBJ2-5, is DGGITQSPKYLFRKEGQNVTLSCEQNLNHDAMYWYRQDPGQGLRLIYYSQIVNDFQKGDIAEGYSVSREKKESFPLTVTSAQKNPTAFYLCASSNPQGTSRQETQYFGPGTRLLVL.

The chain combines TRBV27 with TRBJ2-3; weak D call: TRBD2 (6 bases). V lost 5 bases, J lost 3 bases, and 21 bases lay in between. Germline CDR1 and CDR2: MNHEY and SMNVEV (reference sequence). CDR3 size: 17 residues. The DNA for the CDR3 is TGTGCCAGCAGTAAACCCCTTCCGGGAGTTGGTACAGATACGCAGTATTTT. This encodes CASSKPLPGVGTDTQYF.

The chain links TRBV19 to TRBJ1-5; TRBD1 matches at 10 bases. The CDR3 length is 14 residues. Trimming cost V 10 bases and J 6 bases; bases outside gene matches: 9. Germline values: CDR1 LNHDA, CDR2 SQIVND (reference sequence). CDR3 protein: CATTTGGGSQPQHF. CDR3 sequence (DNA): TGTGCCACTACGACAGGGGGCGGGAGTCAGCCCCAGCATTTT.

This clone was counted between two and nine times. DNA of the CDR3: TGCGCCAGCAGCCAAGCTTATGGGGCCCTAACAGGGGACGAGCAGTACTTC. Amino acid sequence: CASSQAYGALTGDEQYF. This chain links TRBV4-3 with TRBJ2-7, with 7 bases fitting TRBD1. This CDR3 spans 17 amino acids. Germline V gene data show CDR1 as LGHNA and CDR2 as YSLEER. V shed 1 base and J 5 bases; nucleotides not matched to a gene: 14.

V gene TRBV18 combines with J gene TRBJ1-2; D is unclear. The CDR3 spans 15 residues. CDR1 and CDR2 from the germline V gene are KGHSH and LQKENI. The V and J ends lost 2 bases and 7 bases respectively, with 17 bases between them. The CDR3 here is CASSPRVSTTGGYTF. CDR3 nucleotide sequence: TGTGCCAGCTCACCAAGAGTTTCCACAACGGGTGGCTACACCTTC.

The chain is built from TRBV7-6 and TRBJ1-3, with D unclear. There are 15 residues in the CDR3. V lost 5 bases, J lost 4 bases, and 15 bases lay in between. In germline, CDR1 is SGHVS, CDR2 FNYEAQ. CDR3 sequence: CASSPIPAAGNTIYF. CDR3 DNA: TGTGCCAGCAGCCCTATCCCGGCAGCAGGAAACACCATATATTTT.

The rearrangement uses TRBV21-1 and TRBJ1-5; the table's TRBD1 call for D was not verified on the DNA. TRBV21-1 is labeled a pseudogene. CDR3 length equals 16 residues. CDR3 bases: TGTGCCAGCAGCTCTACCGGGACAGGGAAAAACCAGCCCCAGCATTTT. This encodes CASSSTGTGKNQPQHF.

This chain joins TRBV19 and TRBJ2-5; the D gene could be TRBD1 or TRBD2 (6 bases each). Trimming pared 1 base from V and 2 bases from J, leaving 11 bases between. CDR1 and CDR2 from the germline V gene are LNHDA and SQIVND (reference sequence). This CDR3 spans 15 amino acids. The CDR3 bases are TGTGCCAGTAGTATAGGGGGGGCAAATCAAGAGACCCAGTACTTC. Translating it yields CASSIGGANQETQYF.

The chain is built from TRBV5-1 and TRBJ2-6; TRBD1 is a possible D gene (6 bases). V was pared by 6 bases and J by 0 bases, with 10 bases between. The CDR3 length is 15 residues. CDR1 is SGHRS, CDR2 YFSETQ, per germline. The CDR3 region has the DNA TGCGCCAGCACAGGGGCGATCTCTGGGGCCAACGTCCTGACTTTC. Translated, it gives CASTGAISGANVLTF.

The V call is TRBV5-1, the J call TRBJ1-4, with D unresolved. V was clipped by 1 base and J by 3 bases, with 4 bases between them. The germline V gene encodes CDR1 SGHRS and CDR2 YFSETQ. The CDR3 consists of 13 residues. The CDR3 bases are TGCGCCAGCAGCTTGATGCCTAATGAAAAACTGTTTTTT. It is translated as CASSLMPNEKLFF.

V gene TRBV27 combines with J gene TRBJ1-6; D unresolved. Trimming took 5 bases from V and 7 from J, leaving 12 bases between them. The CDR3 has 14 amino acids. The germline V gene encodes CDR1 MNHEY and CDR2 SMNVEV (reference sequence). CDR3 DNA: TGTGCCAGCAGTAAAGGAAACCCCAATTCACCCCTCCACTTT. Translated, it gives CASSKGNPNSPLHF.

The rearrangement joins TRBV2 to TRBJ2-5, with TRBD1 matching over 7 bases. Germline V gene lookup returns CDR1 SNHLY and CDR2 FYNNEI. The ends lost 5 bases at V and 4 bases at J; junction bases unmatched: 13. The CDR3 loop spans 16 amino acids. CDR3 sequence (DNA): TGTGCCAGCAGTTGGGGAGCCGACAGGGTGGGAGAGACCCAGTACTTC. It is translated as CASSWGADRVGETQYF.

The DNA for the CDR3 is TGTGCCAGCAGCCAAGACCTAAGACGGCGCTCTGGAAACACCATATATTTT. Protein sequence: CASSQDLRRRSGNTIYF. The chain combines TRBV4-2 with TRBJ1-3; D is unclear. Trimming pared 0 bases from V and 0 bases from J, leaving 12 bases between. The CDR3 spans 17 residues. The V gene's germline CDR1 is LGHNA and CDR2 YNFKEQ.

This chain links TRBV15 with TRBJ2-1; a possible D gene is TRBD1 (5 bases). Between the trimmed V and J ends, which lost 0 bases and 6 bases, there was a span of 12 bases. Germline V gene sequence: CDR1 LNHNV, CDR2 YYDKDF (reference sequence). This CDR3 has 15 residues. CDR3 sequence: CATSRDIGHSNEQFF. DNA of the CDR3: TGTGCCACCAGCAGAGATATTGGACATTCCAATGAGCAGTTCTTC. Full variable domain (remainder filled in from reference TRBV15 and TRBJ2-1): DAMVIQNPRYQVTQFGKPVTLSCSQTLNHNVMYWYQQKSSQAPKLLFHYYDKDFNNEADTPDNFQSRRPNTSFCFLDIRSPGLGDTAMYLCATSRDIGHSNEQFFGPGTRLTVL.

V usage is TRBV25-1 and J usage is TRBJ1-2, with 12 bases matching TRBD1. The CDR3 has 15 amino acids. From germline, CDR1 is MGHDK and CDR2 SYGVNS. The J segment lost 2 bases and the V segment lost 6 bases, leaving 4 bases of the junction unmatched. CDR3 in DNA: TGTGCCAGCAGCGGGACAGGGGGCTCAAACTATGGCTACACCTTC. Encoded protein: CASSGTGGSNYGYTF.

The V call is TRBV7-9, the J call TRBJ2-1; 9 positions agree with TRBD2. Germline V gene sequence: CDR1 SEHNR, CDR2 FQNEAQ (reference sequence). Trimming took 4 bases from V and 9 from J; bases not matched to a gene: 10. CDR3 size: 15 residues. The CDR3 reads CASSSGGGAGIEQFF. The DNA of the CDR3 is TGTGCCAGCAGCTCAGGCGGGGGGGCCGGGATTGAGCAGTTCTTC.

The V call is TRBV29-1, the J call TRBJ1-5, with D perhaps TRBD1 (6 bases). V dropped 7 bases and J dropped 4 bases, with 17 bases sitting between them. CDR3 length: 14 amino acids. Germline values: CDR1 SQVTM, CDR2 ANQGSEA. The CDR3 DNA reads as TGCAGCGCTCAACAGGGTCTTGGGAATCAGCCCCAGCATTTT. This codes for CSAQQGLGNQPQHF.

The rearrangement uses TRBV19 and TRBJ2-7, with D possibly TRBD1 on 6 matching bases. Looked up from germline, CDR1 is LNHDA and CDR2 is SQIVND (reference sequence). This CDR3 is 15 amino acids long. V was clipped by 5 bases and J by 6 bases, with 20 bases between them. CDR3 in amino acids: CASSPNRVGVTEQYF. CDR3 in DNA: TGTGCCAGTAGTCCCAACAGGGTGGGAGTTACCGAGCAGTACTTC.

The V call is TRBV4-3, the J call TRBJ2-1; a weak D match, TRBD2 (6 bases). CDR1 is LGHNA and CDR2 is YSLEER in the germline V gene. This CDR3 spans 16 amino acids. Trimming removed 0 bases at V and 4 bases at J, with 13 bases between. CDR3 nucleotide sequence: TGCGCCAGCAGCCAAGACGGAAGGGGAGGATACAATGAGCAGTTCTTC. This sequence encodes CASSQDGRGGYNEQFF.

The chain carries TRBV19 and TRBJ1-3, with D possibly being TRBD1 (6 bases). The V gene lost 4 bases and the J gene lost 0 bases, with 19 bases spanning the gap. The CDR3 length is 18 residues. Germline CDR1 is LNHDA and CDR2 is SQIVND (reference sequence). The CDR3 bases are TGTGCCAGTAGTAAAGACACACGGACAGTCGCCTCTGGAAACACCATATATTTT. Protein: CASSKDTRTVASGNTIYF.

The genes are TRBV10-3 and TRBJ1-2, with 7 bases aligning to TRBD1. V shed 9 bases and J 3 bases; nucleotides not matched to a gene: 7. The CDR3 runs to 13 residues. The germline V gene has CDR1 ENHRY and CDR2 SYGVKD. The CDR3 protein is CAMTAGTDYGYTF. The CDR3 bases are TGTGCCATGACCGCCGGGACAGACTATGGCTACACCTTC.

This clone occurred once. The V gene is TRBV5-1, the J gene TRBJ2-5, with D perhaps TRBD2 (5 bases). The V end was cut by 4 bases, the J end by 5 bases, with 15 bases between. Germline CDR1 is SGHRS and CDR2 is YFSETQ. This CDR3 comprises 14 residues. The CDR3 DNA follows: TGCGCCAGCAGCCCGGGATTGAGCGCGGAGACCCAGTACTTC. Translated: CASSPGLSAETQYF. Full variable domain (outside the CDR3, taken from reference TRBV5-1 and TRBJ2-5): KAGVTQTPRYLIKTRGQQVTLSCSPISGHRSVSWYQQTPGQGLQFLFEYFSETQRNKGNFPGRFSGRQFSNSRSEMNVSTLELGDSALYLCASSPGLSAETQYFGPGTRLLVL.

This clone appeared once. This chain uses TRBV5-6 with TRBJ2-1, with TRBD2 matching 7 bases. The CDR3 is 14 residues long. Losses at the gene ends were 4 bases for V and 9 bases for J; bases not matched to a gene: 10. Germline CDR1 is SGHDT and CDR2 is YYEEEE. CDR3 sequence reads: CASSLESGISEQFF. The CDR3, as DNA: TGTGCCAGCAGCCTGGAGAGCGGGATATCTGAGCAGTTCTTC.

The chain uses TRBV25-1 and TRBJ2-3, with 11 positions matching TRBD2. V lost 5 bases, J lost 0 bases, and 4 bases stayed unmatched. Germline lookup yields CDR1 MGHDK and CDR2 SYGVNS. There are 16 residues in the CDR3. The CDR3 bases are TGTGCCAGCAGTAAACTAGCGGGGGCTAGCACAGATACGCAGTATTTT. Amino acid sequence: CASSKLAGASTDTQYF.

This chain connects TRBV5-1 to TRBJ2-2, with 7 bases lining up with TRBD1. Germline assignment: CDR1 SGHRS and CDR2 YFSETQ. V shed 2 bases and J 6 bases; nucleotides not matched to a gene: 7. CDR3 length: 15 amino acids. The CDR3 spells CASSFEGARAGELFF. The CDR3 region has the DNA TGCGCCAGCAGCTTTGAGGGGGCGAGGGCCGGGGAGCTGTTTTTT.

The chain joins TRBV2 to TRBJ2-3, with 7 nucleotides matching TRBD1. Trimming cost V 5 bases and J 7 bases; bases outside gene matches: 6. This CDR3 contains 13 residues. In germline, CDR1 is SNHLY, CDR2 FYNNEI. CDR3 DNA: TGTGCCAGCAGTTTGGACAGGCAGAATACGCAGTATTTT. Its translation: CASSLDRQNTQYF.

This clone was counted a single time. The rearrangement joins TRBV28 to TRBJ1-4; no definite D call. Trimming removed 6 bases from V and 7 bases from J, with 9 bases in between. This CDR3 is 12 amino acids long. The germline V gene has CDR1 MDHEN and CDR2 SYDVKM. The CDR3 DNA reads TGTGCCAGCAGGGTTGGTACTGAAAAACTGTTTTTT. The encoded protein is CASRVGTEKLFF.

The sample holds a few counts of this clone. The rearrangement links TRBV28 to TRBJ1-6, with 8 bases fitting TRBD1. Per the germline V gene, CDR1 is MDHEN and CDR2 is SYDVKM. Germline trimming cut 4 bases from V and 11 bases from J; bases unmatched to any gene: 10. The CDR3 totals 15 residues. CDR3 nucleotides: TGTGCCAGCAGTTCTCCGGACAGGGTCGGGACACCCCTCCACTTT. It translates to CASSSPDRVGTPLHF.

The genes are TRBV27 and TRBJ2-1; 7 bases match TRBD2. This CDR3 is 15 amino acids long. Germline trimming cut 5 bases from V and 8 bases from J; bases unmatched to any gene: 12. Germline assignment: CDR1 MNHEY and CDR2 SMNVEV (reference sequence). This CDR3 is CASSPLGEGRHEQFF. CDR3 nucleotide sequence: TGTGCCAGCAGTCCTCTAGGGGAGGGCCGCCATGAGCAGTTCTTC.

The chain links TRBV7-2 to TRBJ2-5, with D maybe TRBD2 (5 bases). The CDR3 totals 14 residues. V dropped 0 bases and J dropped 3 bases, with 8 bases sitting between them. The germline CDR1 and CDR2 sequences are SGHTA and FQGNSA. The CDR3 spells CASSLALGEETQYF. The CDR3 bases are TGTGCCAGCAGCTTAGCTCTGGGAGAAGAGACCCAGTACTTC.

The rearrangement links TRBV7-8 to TRBJ1-2, with 7 bases lining up with TRBD1. The CDR3 length is 15 residues. CDR1 and CDR2 (germline): SGHVS, FQNEAQ. Trimming removed 5 bases from V and 8 bases from J; junction bases left unmatched: 14. CDR3 residues: CASSETGLGSGGYTF. The CDR3, as DNA: TGTGCCAGCAGCGAGACAGGGCTGGGGTCGGGCGGCTACACCTTC.